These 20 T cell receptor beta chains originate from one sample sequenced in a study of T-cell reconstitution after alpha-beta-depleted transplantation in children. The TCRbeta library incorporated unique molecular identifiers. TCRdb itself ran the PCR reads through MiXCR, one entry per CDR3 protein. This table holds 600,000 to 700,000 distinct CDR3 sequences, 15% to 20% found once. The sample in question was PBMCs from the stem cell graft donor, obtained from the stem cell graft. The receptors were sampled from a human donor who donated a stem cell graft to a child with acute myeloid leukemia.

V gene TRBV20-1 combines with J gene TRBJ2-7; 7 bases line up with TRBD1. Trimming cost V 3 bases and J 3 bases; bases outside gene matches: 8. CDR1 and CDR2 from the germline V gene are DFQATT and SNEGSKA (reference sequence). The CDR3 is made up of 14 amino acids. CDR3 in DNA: TGCAGTGCTAGCAGGGGGTCCCTCTTCTACGAGCAGTACGTC. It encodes CSASRGSLFYEQYV.

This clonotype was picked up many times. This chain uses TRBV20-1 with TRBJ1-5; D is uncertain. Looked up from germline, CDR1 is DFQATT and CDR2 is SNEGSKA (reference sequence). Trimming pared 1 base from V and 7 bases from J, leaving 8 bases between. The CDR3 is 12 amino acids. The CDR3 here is CSARVPGQPQHF. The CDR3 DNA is TGCAGTGCTAGAGTCCCCGGACAGCCCCAGCATTTT.

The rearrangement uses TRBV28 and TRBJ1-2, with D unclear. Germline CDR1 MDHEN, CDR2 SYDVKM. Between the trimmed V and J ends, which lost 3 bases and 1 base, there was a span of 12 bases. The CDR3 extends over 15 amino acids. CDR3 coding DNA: TGTGCCAGCAGTTTCCCCGCGGACCTTAACTATGGCTACACCTTC. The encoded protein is CASSFPADLNYGYTF.

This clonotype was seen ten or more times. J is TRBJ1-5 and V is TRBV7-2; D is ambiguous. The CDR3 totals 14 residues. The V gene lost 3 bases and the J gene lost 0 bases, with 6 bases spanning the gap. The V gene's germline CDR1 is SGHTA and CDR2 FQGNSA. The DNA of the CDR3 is TGTGCCAGCAGCTTGCAGTATAGCAATCAGCCCCAGCATTTT. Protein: CASSLQYSNQPQHF. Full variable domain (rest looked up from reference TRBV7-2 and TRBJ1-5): GAGVSQSPSNKVTEKGKDVELRCDPISGHTALYWYRQSLGQGLEFLIYFQGNSAPDKSGLPSDRFSAERTGGSVSTLTIQRTQQEDSAVYLCASSLQYSNQPQHFGDGTRLSIL.

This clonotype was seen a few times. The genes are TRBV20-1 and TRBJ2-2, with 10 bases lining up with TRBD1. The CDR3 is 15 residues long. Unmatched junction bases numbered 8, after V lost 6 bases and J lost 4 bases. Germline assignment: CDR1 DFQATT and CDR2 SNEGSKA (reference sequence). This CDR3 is CSASRDRGATGELFF. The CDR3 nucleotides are TGCAGTGCAAGCCGGGACAGGGGAGCCACCGGGGAGCTGTTTTTT.

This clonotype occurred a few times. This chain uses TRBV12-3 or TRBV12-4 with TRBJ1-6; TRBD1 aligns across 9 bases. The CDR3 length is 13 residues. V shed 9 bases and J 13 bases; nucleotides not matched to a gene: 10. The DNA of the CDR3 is TGTGCCAGTCAGGGACAGGGAAATCCGCCCCTCCACTTT. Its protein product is CASQGQGNPPLHF.

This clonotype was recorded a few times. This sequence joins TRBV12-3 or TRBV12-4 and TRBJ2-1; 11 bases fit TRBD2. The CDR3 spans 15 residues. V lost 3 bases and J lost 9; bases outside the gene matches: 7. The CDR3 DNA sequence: TGTGCCAGCAGTTTCTTAGCGGGGGGGCCGAGTGAGCAGTTCTTC. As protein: CASSFLAGGPSEQFF.

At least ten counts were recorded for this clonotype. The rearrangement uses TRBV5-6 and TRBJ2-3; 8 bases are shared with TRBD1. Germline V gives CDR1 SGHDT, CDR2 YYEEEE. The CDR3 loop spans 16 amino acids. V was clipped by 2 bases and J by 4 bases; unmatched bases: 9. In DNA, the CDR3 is TGTGCCAGCAGCTTTGGGGGCAGGGGGCGCGCAGATACGCAGTATTTT. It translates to CASSFGGRGRADTQYF. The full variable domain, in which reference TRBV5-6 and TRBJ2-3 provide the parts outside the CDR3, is DAGVTQSPTHLIKTRGQQVTLRCSPKSGHDTVSWYQQALGQGPQFIFQYYEEEERQRGNFPDRFSGHQFPNYSSELNVNALLLGDSALYLCASSFGGRGRADTQYFGPGTRLTVL.

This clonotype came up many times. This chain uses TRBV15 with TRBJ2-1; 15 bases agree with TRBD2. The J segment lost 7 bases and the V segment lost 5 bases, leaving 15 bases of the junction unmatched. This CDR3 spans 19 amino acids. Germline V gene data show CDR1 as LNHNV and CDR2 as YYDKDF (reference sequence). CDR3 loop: CATSGRTSGGALRRNEQFF. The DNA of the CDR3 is TGTGCCACCAGCGGTCGGACTAGCGGGGGGGCCTTACGTAGGAATGAGCAGTTCTTC.

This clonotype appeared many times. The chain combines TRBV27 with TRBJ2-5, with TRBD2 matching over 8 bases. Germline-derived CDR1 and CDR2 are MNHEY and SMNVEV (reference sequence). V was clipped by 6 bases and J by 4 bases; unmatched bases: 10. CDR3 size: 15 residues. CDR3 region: CASSPTGTRGETQYF. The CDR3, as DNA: TGTGCCAGCAGCCCCACTGGGACTAGGGGAGAGACCCAGTACTTC.

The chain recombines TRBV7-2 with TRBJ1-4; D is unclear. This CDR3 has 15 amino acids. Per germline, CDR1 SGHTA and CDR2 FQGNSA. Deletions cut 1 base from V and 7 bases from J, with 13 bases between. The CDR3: CASSLGRRMVEKLFF. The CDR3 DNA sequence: TGTGCCAGCAGCTTAGGAAGAAGAATGGTTGAAAAACTGTTTTTT.

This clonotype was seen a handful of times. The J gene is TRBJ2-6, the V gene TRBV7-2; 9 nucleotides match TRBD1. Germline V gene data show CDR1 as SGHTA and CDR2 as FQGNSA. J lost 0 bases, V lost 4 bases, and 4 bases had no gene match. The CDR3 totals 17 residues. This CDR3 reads CASSWDRALSGANVLTF. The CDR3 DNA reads TGTGCCAGCAGCTGGGACAGGGCCCTCTCTGGGGCCAACGTCCTGACTTTC.

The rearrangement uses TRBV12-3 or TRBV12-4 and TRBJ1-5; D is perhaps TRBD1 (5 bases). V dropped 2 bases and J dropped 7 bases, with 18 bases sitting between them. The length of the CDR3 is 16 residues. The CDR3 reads CASSLRVWGGEQPQHF. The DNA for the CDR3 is TGTGCCAGCAGTTTACGGGTCTGGGGGGGAGAGCAGCCCCAGCATTTT.

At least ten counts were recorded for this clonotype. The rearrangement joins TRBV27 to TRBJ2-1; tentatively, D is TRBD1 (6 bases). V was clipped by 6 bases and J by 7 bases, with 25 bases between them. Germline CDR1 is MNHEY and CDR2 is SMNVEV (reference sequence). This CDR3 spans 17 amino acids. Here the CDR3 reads CASSSARGQGKSNEQFF. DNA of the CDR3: TGTGCCAGCAGCTCGGCCCGTGGGCAGGGGAAGAGTAATGAGCAGTTCTTC.

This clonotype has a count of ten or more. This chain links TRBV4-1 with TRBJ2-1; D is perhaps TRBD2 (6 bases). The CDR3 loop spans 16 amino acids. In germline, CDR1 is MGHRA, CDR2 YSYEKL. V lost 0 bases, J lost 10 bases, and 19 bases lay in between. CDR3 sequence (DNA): TGCGCCAGCAGCCAAGATGGGGACTCGAGTTTGGAGGAGCAGTTCTTC. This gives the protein CASSQDGDSSLEEQFF.

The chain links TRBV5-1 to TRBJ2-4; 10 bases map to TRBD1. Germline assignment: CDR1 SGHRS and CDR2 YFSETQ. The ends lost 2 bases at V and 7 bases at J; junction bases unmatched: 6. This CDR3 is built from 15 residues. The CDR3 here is CASSLAPGQGNIQYF. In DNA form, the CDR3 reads TGCGCCAGCAGCTTAGCCCCGGGACAGGGGAACATTCAGTACTTC.

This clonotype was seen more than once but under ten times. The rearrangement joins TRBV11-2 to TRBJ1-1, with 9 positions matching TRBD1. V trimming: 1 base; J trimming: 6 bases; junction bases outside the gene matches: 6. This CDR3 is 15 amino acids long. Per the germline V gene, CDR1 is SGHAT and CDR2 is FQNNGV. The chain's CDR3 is CASSLGGTGIAEAFF. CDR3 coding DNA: TGTGCCAGCAGCTTAGGAGGGACAGGGATTGCTGAAGCTTTCTTT.

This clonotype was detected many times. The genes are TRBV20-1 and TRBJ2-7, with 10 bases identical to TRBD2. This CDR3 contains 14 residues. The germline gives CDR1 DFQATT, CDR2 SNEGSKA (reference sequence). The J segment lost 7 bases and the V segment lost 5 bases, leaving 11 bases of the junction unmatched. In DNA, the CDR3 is TGCAGTGCTTCTAGGACTAGCGGCCCGGGAGAGCAGTACTTC. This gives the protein CSASRTSGPGEQYF.

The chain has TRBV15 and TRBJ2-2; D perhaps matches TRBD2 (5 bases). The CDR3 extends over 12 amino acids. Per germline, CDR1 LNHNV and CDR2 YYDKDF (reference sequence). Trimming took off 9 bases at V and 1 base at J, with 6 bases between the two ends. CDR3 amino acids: CATEGNTGELFF. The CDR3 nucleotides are TGTGCCACTGAGGGGAACACCGGGGAGCTGTTTTTT.

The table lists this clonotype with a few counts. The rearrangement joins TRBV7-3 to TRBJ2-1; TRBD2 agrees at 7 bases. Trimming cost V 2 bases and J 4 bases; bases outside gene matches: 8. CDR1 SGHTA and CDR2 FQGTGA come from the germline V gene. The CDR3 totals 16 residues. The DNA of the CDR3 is TGTGCCAGCAGCTTAGGGGGGGGTTTGGGGTACAATGAGCAGTTCTTC. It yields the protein CASSLGGGLGYNEQFF.